Listed below are T cell receptor beta chains from one sample, sequenced in a study of blood T cells in healthy people across ages. MiXCR, applied by TCRdb to the 5' RACE reads, yields one record per CDR3 protein. The sample includes hundreds of thousands of distinct CDR3 sequences, roughly 58% of them seen just once. Sample: blood. These receptors all come from a man aged 60 to 75 in good health. CDR3s include the opening cysteine and the closing phenylalanine or tryptophan. D genes are given only for firm matches. Size values are once, few and many counts, or a class for expanded clones, and some rows have none.

>-|TRBJ2-3|few|TRBV5-6
CASSQGPPGRTDTQYF
TGTGCCAGCAGCCAAGGACCCCCTGGACGCACAGATACGCAGTATTTT
>-|TRBJ2-7|-|TRBV7-2
CASSLGGGASSYEQYF
TGTGCCAGCAGCTTAGGCGGGGGCGCAAGCTCCTACGAGCAGTACTTC
>-|TRBJ2-5|-|TRBV5-6
CASSIGGHREQYF
TGTGCCAGCAGCATCGGAGGGCATCGAGAGCAGTACTTC
>TRBD2|TRBJ2-5|few|TRBV11-2
CASSLRGLLQETQYF
TGTGCCAGCAGCCTCCGGGGACTATTACAAGAGACCCAGTACTTC
>TRBD2|TRBJ2-6|-|TRBV4-1
CASSQGALAGITGANVLTF
TGCGCCAGCAGCCAAGGAGCCCTAGCGGGGATAACTGGGGCCAACGTCCTGACTTTC
>TRBD2|TRBJ2-2|-|TRBV6-6
CASSYSKVSSGGELFF
TGTGCCAGCAGTTACTCTAAGGTGTCTAGCGGCGGGGAGCTGTTTTTT
>-|TRBJ1-1|-|TRBV5-1
CASRQGSNTEAFF
TGCGCCAGCAGGCAGGGATCGAACACTGAAGCTTTCTTT
>-|TRBJ2-1|-|TRBV27
CASRRQASYNEQFF
TGTGCCAGCCGCAGACAGGCCTCCTACAATGAGCAGTTCTTC
>-|TRBJ2-7|few|TRBV29-1
CSVNVGGSSYNEQYF
TGCAGCGTTAACGTGGGGGGAAGCTCCTACAATGAGCAGTACTTC
>TRBD2|TRBJ2-5|many|TRBV7-6
CASSLPPSGGTSGTQYF
TGTGCCAGCAGCCTTCCCCCTAGCGGGGGGACCTCCGGGACCCAGTACTTC
>TRBD2|TRBJ2-3|-|TRBV12-3/TRBV12-4
CASSLAGRGRTQYF
TGTGCCAGCAGTTTAGCGGGGAGGGGTCGTACGCAGTATTTT
>-|TRBJ2-1|-|TRBV7-2
CASTPRGLASGHHEQFF
TGTGCCAGCACCCCAAGGGGGTTAGCCTCCGGGCACCATGAGCAGTTCTTC